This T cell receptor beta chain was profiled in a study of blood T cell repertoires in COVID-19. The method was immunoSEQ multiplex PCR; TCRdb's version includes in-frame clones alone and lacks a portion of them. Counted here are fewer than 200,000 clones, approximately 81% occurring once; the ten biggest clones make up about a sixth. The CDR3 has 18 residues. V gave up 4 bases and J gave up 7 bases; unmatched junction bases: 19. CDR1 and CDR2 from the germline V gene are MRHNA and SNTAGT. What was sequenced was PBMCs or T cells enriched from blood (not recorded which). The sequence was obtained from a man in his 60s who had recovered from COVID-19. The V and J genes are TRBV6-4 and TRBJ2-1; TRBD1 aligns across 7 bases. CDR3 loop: CASSVGARFRGPPNEQFF. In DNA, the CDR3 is TGTGCCAGCAGTGTAGGGGCGCGATTTAGGGGGCCACCAAATGAGCAGTTCTTC.